This is a list of T cell receptor beta chains from one sample in a study of cytomegalovirus exposure and HLA in healthy donors. Sequencing used immunoSEQ multiplex PCR; TCRdb keeps in-frame clones, though not all of them. The sample records over 60,000 clones, about three quarters being singletons. Specimen: PBMCs. Receptors were obtained from a man aged 18 to 29 in good health and CMV-seronegative. CDR3s include the opening cysteine and the closing phenylalanine or tryptophan. Each record gives: clone size, D gene, J gene, V gene, CDR3 protein, CDR3 DNA. D genes are given only for firm matches. A clone size is listed for some rows: how often the clone was seen (once, few, many), or a class if it is expanded.

size: -; D: -; J: TRBJ2-1; V: TRBV27; CDR3: CASGLAFYNEQFF; DNA: TGTGCCAGTGGTCTAGCATTTTACAATGAGCAGTTCTTC
size: -; D: -; J: TRBJ2-5; V: TRBV4-2; CDR3: CASSQREGGPSKEETQYF; DNA: TGTGCCAGCAGCCAAAGAGAGGGTGGGCCCTCGAAGGAAGAGACCCAGTACTTC
size: -; D: -; J: TRBJ1-5; V: TRBV5-4; CDR3: CASSFGRNQPQHF; DNA: TGTGCCAGCAGCTTTGGGCGCAATCAGCCCCAGCATTTT
size: -; D: TRBD2; J: TRBJ2-2; V: TRBV5-1; CDR3: CASSSSPGTSGAGELFF; DNA: TGCGCCAGCAGCTCCTCCCCCGGGACTAGCGGCGCCGGGGAGCTGTTTTTT
size: -; D: -; J: TRBJ2-1; V: TRBV15; CDR3: CATSRDEDRGSSYNEQFF; DNA: TGTGCCACCAGCAGAGATGAGGACCGGGGAAGTTCCTACAATGAGCAGTTCTTC
size: -; D: -; J: TRBJ1-6; V: TRBV4-2; CDR3: CASSQDRGSSPLHF; DNA: TGTGCCAGCAGCCAAGATCGGGGGAGTTCACCCCTCCACTTT
size: -; D: TRBD2; J: TRBJ2-3; V: TRBV9; CDR3: CASSRGAGGTDTQYF; DNA: TGTGCCAGCAGCCGGGGGGCGGGGGGGACAGATACGCAGTATTTT
size: -; D: TRBD1; J: TRBJ1-1; V: TRBV28; CDR3: CASSLPRTGYEAFF; DNA: TGTGCCAGCAGTTTGCCCCGGACAGGCTATGAAGCTTTCTTT
size: few; D: TRBD1; J: TRBJ1-1; V: TRBV7-8; CDR3: CASSLVDRGTEAFF; DNA: TGTGCCAGCAGCTTAGTAGACAGGGGCACTGAAGCTTTCTTT
size: -; D: TRBD1; J: TRBJ2-5; V: TRBV9; CDR3: CASSARQGGQTQYF; DNA: TGTGCCAGCAGCGCGAGACAGGGCGGGCAGACCCAGTACTTC
size: -; D: TRBD2; J: TRBJ2-1; V: TRBV9; CDR3: CASSGRTSGGPRNEQFF; DNA: TGTGCCAGCAGCGGAAGGACTAGCGGGGGGCCTCGTAATGAGCAGTTCTTC
size: -; D: TRBD1; J: TRBJ2-7; V: TRBV28; CDR3: CASSSEGQGAREQYF; DNA: TGTGCCAGCAGCTCCGAGGGACAGGGGGCGCGCGAGCAGTACTTC
size: -; D: -; J: TRBJ2-3; V: TRBV7-3; CDR3: CASGTEGTDTQYF; DNA: TGTGCCAGCGGTACCGAGGGCACAGATACGCAGTATTTT